What follows is one T cell receptor (beta chain) and its context. The source of the sample is a study of glioma-infiltrating T cells after dendritic cell vaccination. V lost 8 bases, J lost 7 bases, and 5 bases stayed unmatched. The germline V gene encodes CDR1 SNHLY and CDR2 FYNNEI. CDR3 length equals 12 residues. The table came from immunoSEQ multiplex PCR; TCRdb's copy has only in-frame clones and leaves some out. The repertoire includes approximately 64,000 clones, more than 75% of them detected once, and about 10% sits in the top ten. The chain employs TRBV2 and TRBJ2-1; TRBD1 aligns across 7 bases. The receptor was isolated from a human donor with glioblastoma. The sample in question was blood, obtained before dendritic cell vaccination. CDR3 in DNA: TGTGCCAGCGAGGGGGCCAAAAATGAGCAGTTCTTC. Protein sequence: CASEGAKNEQFF.